This T cell receptor (beta chain) originates from a study of cytomegalovirus exposure and HLA in healthy donors (dated by TCRdb to 2016 to 2017). Notes on the research overall: According to a later analysis, one platform produced both the roughly 120 validation repertoires and the 720 or so repertoires of the first cohort. The study aimed to test whether signatures of past pathogen exposure could be identified by cataloging public T cell receptors. Along with the roughly 700-subject first cohort, a separate validation cohort of over 90 different subjects was used. To predict cytomegalovirus infection status, the study brought together high-throughput TCR immunosequencing, statistical association of individual TCRs with disease status, and machine learning. General findings and caveats noted by the study authors: A total of fewer than 200 TCR beta chains were listed by the study as associated with cytomegalovirus. A few of the identified cytomegalovirus-associated TCR beta chains were confirmed in vitro to be specific for cytomegalovirus antigens. In a later analysis, TCRs clustered in the first cohort were found to also tend to co-occur in the roughly 130 validation repertoires, with 90% to 95% of cluster scores above 0. While some public TCRs were present in many individuals, most TCR sequences turned up only very rarely across donors. In both the original and validation cohorts, the classifier was reported to diagnose cytomegalovirus status with high specificity and sensitivity. The authors suggested that the approach could potentially be generalized to other disease states and immunological phenotypes. All 120 or so repertoires were used to score co-occurrence in the validation cohort in a later analysis, because that analysis had no HLA typing for the cohort.

From the cysteine up to the phenylalanine, the CDR3 has a length of 18 residues. The kept DNA is CDR3 alone, 54 bases in frame from the first base. CDR1 SEHNR and CDR2 FQNEAQ were looked up in the germline V gene (reference sequence). V has 4 bases trimmed and J has 0 bases trimmed; junction bases matching no gene number 4. This clone was picked up one time. It has no known antigen specificity. Base qualities are not provided; no much larger clone lies one nucleotide away. The library was produced with the immunoSEQ multiplex PCR assay. On the authors' methods: To diagnose cytomegalovirus status from the catalog of TCR beta chain sequences, a statistical classification framework was built. The immuneACCESS repertoire file appears here via TCRdb, limited to in-frame rearrangements. These files lack a portion of the clones; in checked studies, under half of the deficit traces to unresolved V genes, and the cause of the others is not known. D and trimming were read from the DNA, whereas the V and J calls and clone size are those reported in that table. The sample contains some 130,000 clones, just under 85% of them found a single time. The ten most abundant clones make up 30% of the sample.

Donors formed part of the validation cohort, which comprised about 130 subjects and was distinct from the first cohort of 550 to 850 subjects. The rearrangement joined TRBV7-9 to TRBJ2-1, and 15 junctional nucleotides match TRBD2. Input material: PBMCs. This TCR derives from a man aged 25 to 40 in good health and CMV-seropositive. At the DNA level, the sequence is TGTGCCAGCAGCTCCGGGACTAGCGGGGGGATCTCCTACAATGAGCAGTTCTTC. It codes for CASSSGTSGGISYNEQFF.